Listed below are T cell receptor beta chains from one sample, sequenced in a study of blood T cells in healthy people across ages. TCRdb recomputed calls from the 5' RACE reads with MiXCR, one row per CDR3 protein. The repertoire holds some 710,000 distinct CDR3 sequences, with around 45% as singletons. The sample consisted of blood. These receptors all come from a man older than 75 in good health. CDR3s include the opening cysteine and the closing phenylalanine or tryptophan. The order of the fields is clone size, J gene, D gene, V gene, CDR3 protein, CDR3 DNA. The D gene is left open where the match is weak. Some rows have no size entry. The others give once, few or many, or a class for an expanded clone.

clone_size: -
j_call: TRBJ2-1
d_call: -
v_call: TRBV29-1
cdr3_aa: CSGERGNEQFF
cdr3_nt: TGCAGCGGTGAAAGAGGTAATGAGCAGTTCTTC

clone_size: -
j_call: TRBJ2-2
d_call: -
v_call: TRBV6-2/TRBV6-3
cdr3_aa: CASSWKPAGVKNTGELFF
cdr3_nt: TGTGCCAGCAGTTGGAAGCCGGCAGGGGTCAAAAACACCGGGGAGCTGTTTTTT

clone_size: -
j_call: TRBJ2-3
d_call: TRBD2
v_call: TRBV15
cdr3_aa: CATSTNKIAGTKQNTQYF
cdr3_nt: TGTGCCACCAGCACCAACAAAATTGCCGGGACTAAACAAAATACGCAGTATTTT

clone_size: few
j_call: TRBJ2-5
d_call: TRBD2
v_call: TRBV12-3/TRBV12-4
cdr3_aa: CASSLGGLAGGGGETQYF
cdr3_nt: TGTGCCAGCAGTTTAGGGGGTCTAGCGGGAGGCGGTGGAGAGACCCAGTACTTC

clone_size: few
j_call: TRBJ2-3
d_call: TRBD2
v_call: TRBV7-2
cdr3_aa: CASSLGTSGRIGTDTQYF
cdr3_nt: TGTGCCAGCAGCTTAGGGACTAGCGGGAGAATCGGCACAGATACGCAGTATTTT

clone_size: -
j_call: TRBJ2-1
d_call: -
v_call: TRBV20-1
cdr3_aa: CSAPGGAPGNEQFF
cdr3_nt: TGCAGTGCTCCGGGGGGCGCCCCTGGGAATGAGCAGTTCTTC

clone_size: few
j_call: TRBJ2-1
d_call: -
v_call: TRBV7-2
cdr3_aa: CASSPPGNRLRDEQFF
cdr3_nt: TGTGCCAGCAGCCCACCGGGAAATCGCCTTCGGGATGAGCAGTTCTTC

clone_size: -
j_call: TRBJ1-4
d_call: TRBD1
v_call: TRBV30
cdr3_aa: CAWSPTGGTNEKLFF
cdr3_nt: TGTGCCTGGAGTCCTACAGGGGGAACTAATGAAAAACTGTTTTTT

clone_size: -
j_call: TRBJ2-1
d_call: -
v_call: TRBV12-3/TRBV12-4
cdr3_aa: CASGGEWESYNEQFF
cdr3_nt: TGTGCCAGCGGAGGAGAGTGGGAAAGCTACAATGAGCAGTTCTTC

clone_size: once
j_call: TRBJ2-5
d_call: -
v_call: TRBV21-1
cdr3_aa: CASFLRGTAQETQYF
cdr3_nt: TGTGCCAGCTTTCTTCGAGGGACAGCCCAAGAGACCCAGTACTTC

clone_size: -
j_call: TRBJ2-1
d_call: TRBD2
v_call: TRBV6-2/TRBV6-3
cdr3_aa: CASSDPSGGEYEQFF
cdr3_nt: TGTGCCAGCAGTGATCCTAGCGGGGGGGAGTATGAGCAGTTCTTC

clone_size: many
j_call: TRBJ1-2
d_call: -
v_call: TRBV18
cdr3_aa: CASSPRGRGFYGYTF
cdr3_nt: TGTGCCAGCTCACCACGGGGTCGAGGTTTCTATGGCTACACCTTC

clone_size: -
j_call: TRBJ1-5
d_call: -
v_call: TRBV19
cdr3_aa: CASSMVQEYQPQHF
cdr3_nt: TGTGCCAGTAGTATGGTCCAGGAGTATCAGCCCCAGCATTTT

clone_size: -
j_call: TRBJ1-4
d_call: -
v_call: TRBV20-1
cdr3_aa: CSASVGGNEKLFF
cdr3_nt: TGCAGTGCTAGTGTAGGGGGAAATGAAAAACTGTTTTTT

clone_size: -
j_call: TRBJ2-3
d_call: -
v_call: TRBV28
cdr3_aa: CASSPHPREVRDTQYF
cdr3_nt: TGTGCCAGCAGTCCCCACCCCAGGGAAGTGAGGGATACGCAGTATTTT

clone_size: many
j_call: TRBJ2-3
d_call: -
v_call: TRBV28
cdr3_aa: CATSGGASTDTQYF
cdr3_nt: TGTGCGACCTCAGGCGGGGCTAGCACAGATACGCAGTATTTT

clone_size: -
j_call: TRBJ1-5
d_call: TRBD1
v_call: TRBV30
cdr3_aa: CAWGQGTQPQHF
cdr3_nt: TGTGCCTGGGGACAGGGGACCCAGCCCCAGCATTTT

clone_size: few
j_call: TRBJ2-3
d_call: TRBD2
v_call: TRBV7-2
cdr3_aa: CASSLHGTSGSEDTQYF
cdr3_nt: TGTGCCAGCAGCTTACACGGGACTAGCGGGAGTGAAGATACGCAGTATTTT

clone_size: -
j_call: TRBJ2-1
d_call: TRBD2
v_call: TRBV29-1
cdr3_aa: CSAILAGGSYNEQFF
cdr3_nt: TGCAGCGCTATACTAGCGGGGGGCTCCTACAATGAGCAGTTCTTC

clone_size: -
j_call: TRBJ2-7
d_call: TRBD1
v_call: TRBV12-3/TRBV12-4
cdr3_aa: CASSMNRGVHEQYF
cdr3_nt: TGTGCCAGCAGTATGAACAGGGGGGTCCACGAGCAGTACTTC

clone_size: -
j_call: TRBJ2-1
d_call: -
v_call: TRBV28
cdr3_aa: CASRLAGSSYNEQFF
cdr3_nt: TGTGCCAGCAGGTTGGCGGGCAGCTCCTACAATGAGCAGTTCTTC

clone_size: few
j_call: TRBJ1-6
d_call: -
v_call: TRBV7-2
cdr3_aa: CASSSLGGSPLHF
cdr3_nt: TGTGCCAGCAGCTCCCTGGGGGGATCACCCCTCCACTTT

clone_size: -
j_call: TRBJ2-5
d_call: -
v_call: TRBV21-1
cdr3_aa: CASSIPTPLAAETQYF
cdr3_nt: TGTGCCAGCAGCATTCCAACCCCACTAGCCGCGGAGACCCAGTACTTC

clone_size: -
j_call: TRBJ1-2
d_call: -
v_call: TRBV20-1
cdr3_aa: CSALVHTVRDYTF
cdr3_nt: TGCAGTGCCCTTGTTCACACGGTGCGTGACTACACCTTC

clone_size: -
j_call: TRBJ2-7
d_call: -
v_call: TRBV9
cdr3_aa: CASSSRGGVDEQYF
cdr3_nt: TGTGCCAGCTCCTCCCGAGGTGGGGTGGACGAGCAGTACTTC

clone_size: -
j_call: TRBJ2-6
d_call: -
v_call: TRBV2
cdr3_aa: CARSTASGANVLTF
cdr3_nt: TGTGCCAGATCGACAGCCTCTGGGGCCAACGTCCTGACTTTC

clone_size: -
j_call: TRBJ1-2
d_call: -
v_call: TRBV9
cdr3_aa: CASTDPENGYTF
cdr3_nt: TGTGCCAGCACCGATCCAGAAAATGGCTACACCTTC

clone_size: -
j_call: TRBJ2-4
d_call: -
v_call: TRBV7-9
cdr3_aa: CASSAEVSDGIQYF
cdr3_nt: TGTGCCAGCAGCGCCGAGGTTTCCGACGGCATTCAGTACTTC

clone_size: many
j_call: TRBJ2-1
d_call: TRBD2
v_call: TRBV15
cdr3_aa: CATSRRGGRTSGINEQFF
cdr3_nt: TGTGCCACCAGCAGACGCGGGGGTCGGACTAGCGGGATCAATGAGCAGTTCTTC

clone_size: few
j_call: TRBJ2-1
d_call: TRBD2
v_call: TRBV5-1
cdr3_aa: CASSETSGVYNEQFF
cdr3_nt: TGCGCCAGCAGCGAGACTAGCGGAGTTTACAATGAGCAGTTCTTC

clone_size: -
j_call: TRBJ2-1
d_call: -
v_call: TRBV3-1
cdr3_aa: CASSGGLHNNEQFF
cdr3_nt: TGTGCCAGCAGCGGGGGACTCCACAACAATGAGCAGTTCTTC

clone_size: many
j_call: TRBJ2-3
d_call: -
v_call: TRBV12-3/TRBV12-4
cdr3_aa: CASSLFGDPTDTQYF
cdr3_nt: TGTGCCAGCAGCCTGTTTGGTGACCCCACAGATACGCAGTATTTT

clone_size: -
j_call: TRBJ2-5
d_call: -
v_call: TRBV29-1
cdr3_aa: CSAEGGAREQYF
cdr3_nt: TGCAGCGCTGAAGGGGGGGCACGTGAGCAGTACTTC

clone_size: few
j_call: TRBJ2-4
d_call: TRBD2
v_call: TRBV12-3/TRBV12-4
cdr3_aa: CASSFPTRLAGGENIQYF
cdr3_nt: TGTGCCAGCAGTTTTCCCACCAGACTAGCGGGAGGGGAGAACATTCAGTACTTC

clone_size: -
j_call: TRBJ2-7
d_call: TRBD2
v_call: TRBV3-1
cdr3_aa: CASSQGGYSGRASYEQYF
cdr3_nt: TGTGCCAGCAGCCAGGGGGGTTATAGCGGGAGGGCCTCCTACGAGCAGTACTTC

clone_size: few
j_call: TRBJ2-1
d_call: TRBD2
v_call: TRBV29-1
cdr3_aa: CSVEDRGTIYIRQQFF
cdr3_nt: TGCAGCGTTGAAGATCGAGGGACTATCTACATTAGGCAGCAGTTCTTC

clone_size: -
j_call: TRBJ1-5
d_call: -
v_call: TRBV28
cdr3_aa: CASSLVQAVQPQHF
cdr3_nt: TGTGCCAGCAGCCTCGTACAGGCGGTGCAGCCCCAGCATTTT

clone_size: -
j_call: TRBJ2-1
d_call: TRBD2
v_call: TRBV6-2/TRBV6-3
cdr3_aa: CASRKLAAEQFF
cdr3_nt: TGTGCCAGCAGAAAACTAGCGGCTGAGCAGTTCTTC

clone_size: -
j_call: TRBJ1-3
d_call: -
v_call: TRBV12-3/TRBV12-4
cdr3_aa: CASSSGGIGVNTIYF
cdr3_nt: TGTGCCAGCAGTTCCGGGGGTATAGGGGTAAACACCATATATTTT

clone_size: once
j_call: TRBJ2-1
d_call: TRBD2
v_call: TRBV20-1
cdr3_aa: CSASQSSGVYNEQFF
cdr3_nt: TGCAGTGCTAGTCAGTCTAGCGGGGTGTACAATGAGCAGTTCTTC

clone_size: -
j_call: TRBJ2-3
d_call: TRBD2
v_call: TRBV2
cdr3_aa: CASRGASGRGDTQYF
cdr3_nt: TGTGCCAGCAGGGGGGCTAGCGGGAGAGGAGATACGCAGTATTTT

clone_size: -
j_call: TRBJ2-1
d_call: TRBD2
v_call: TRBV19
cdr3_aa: CAIAPGLASNEQFF
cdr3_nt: TGTGCCATTGCACCGGGACTAGCATCCAATGAGCAGTTCTTC